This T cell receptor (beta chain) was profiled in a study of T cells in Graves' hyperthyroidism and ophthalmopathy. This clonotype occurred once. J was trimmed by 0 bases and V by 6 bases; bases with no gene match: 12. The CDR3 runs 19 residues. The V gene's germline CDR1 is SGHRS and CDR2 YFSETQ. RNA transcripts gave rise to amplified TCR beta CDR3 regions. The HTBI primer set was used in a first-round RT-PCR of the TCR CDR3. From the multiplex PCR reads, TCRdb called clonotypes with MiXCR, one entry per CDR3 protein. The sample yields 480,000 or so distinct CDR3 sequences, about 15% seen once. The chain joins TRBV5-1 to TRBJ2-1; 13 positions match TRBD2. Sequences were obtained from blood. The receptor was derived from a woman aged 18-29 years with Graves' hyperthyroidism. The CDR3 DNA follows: TGCGCCAGCACCCTAGGTGGGGGACTAGCGGGGCGCTCCTACAATGAGCAGTTCTTC. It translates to CASTLGGGLAGRSYNEQFF.